This TCR beta chain was found in a study of blood T cell repertoires in COVID-19. In the study overall: From T cells, B-cell-depleted T cells, or PBMCs came the material, which was cDNA or gDNA.

Trimming shortened V by 5 bases and J by 5 bases, and 9 bases separated the two germline ends. Germline-derived CDR1 and CDR2 are MNHEY and SVGAGI. This CDR3 comprises 12 residues. This table comes from immunoSEQ multiplex PCR, and its TCRdb copy is limited to in-frame clones, with some not included. In the table there are some 170,000 clones, approximately 78% of which are singletons. Sequencing used peripheral blood. The clonotype originates from a human donor in a cohort sampled during active COVID-19. The chain employs TRBV6-5 and TRBJ1-1; possible D gene TRBD1, 5 bases. The CDR3 DNA follows: TGTGCCAGCAGTCCAGGGTGGACTGAAGCTTTCTTT. This translates into CASSPGWTEAFF.